This TCR beta chain was sequenced in a study of blood T cells in healthy people across ages. The CDR3 contains 15 residues. J was trimmed by 3 bases and V by 4 bases; bases with no gene match: 5. In germline, CDR1 is MDHEN, CDR2 SYDVKM. General study findings and limits: CMV infection status of these donors was not known. Higher diversity and more naive CD4+ cells were features of long-lived donors, compared to aged donors.

Each donor supplied approximately 10 milliliters of peripheral blood. With a J-beta primer mix and a sample-barcoded 5' primer, a second PCR ran about 6 to 11 cycles. A single record per CDR3 protein comes from TCRdb applying MiXCR to the 5' RACE reads. The data show roughly 1.5 million distinct CDR3 sequences, about 45% seen once. Turning to this clonotype: What it recognizes is unknown.

This chain joins TRBV28 and TRBJ1-1; 10 bases are shared with TRBD1. Sequences were obtained from blood. The sequence was obtained from a woman aged 18-35 years in good health. CDR3 sequence (DNA): TGTGCCAGCAGTTCACCAGGGACAGGGGACACTGAAGCTTTCTTT. Its translation: CASSSPGTGDTEAFF.